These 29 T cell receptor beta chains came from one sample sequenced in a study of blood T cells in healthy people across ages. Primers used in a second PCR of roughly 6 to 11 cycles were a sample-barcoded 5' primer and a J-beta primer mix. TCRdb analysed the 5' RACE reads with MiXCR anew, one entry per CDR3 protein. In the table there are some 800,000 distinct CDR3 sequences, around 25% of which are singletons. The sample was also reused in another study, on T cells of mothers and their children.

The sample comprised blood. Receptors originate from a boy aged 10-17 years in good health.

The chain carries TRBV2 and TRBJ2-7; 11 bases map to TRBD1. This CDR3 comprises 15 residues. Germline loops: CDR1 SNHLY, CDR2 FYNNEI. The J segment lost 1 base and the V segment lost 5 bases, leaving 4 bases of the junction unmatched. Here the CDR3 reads CASSWTGGGSYEQYF. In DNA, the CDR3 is TGTGCCAGCAGTTGGACAGGGGGCGGATCCTACGAGCAGTACTTC.

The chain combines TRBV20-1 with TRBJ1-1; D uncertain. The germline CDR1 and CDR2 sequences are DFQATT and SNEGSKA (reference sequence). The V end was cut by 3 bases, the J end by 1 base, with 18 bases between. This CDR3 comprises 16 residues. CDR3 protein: CSASYSIRSGNTEAFF. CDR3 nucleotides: TGCAGTGCTAGTTATTCGATCAGGTCCGGGAACACTGAAGCTTTCTTT.

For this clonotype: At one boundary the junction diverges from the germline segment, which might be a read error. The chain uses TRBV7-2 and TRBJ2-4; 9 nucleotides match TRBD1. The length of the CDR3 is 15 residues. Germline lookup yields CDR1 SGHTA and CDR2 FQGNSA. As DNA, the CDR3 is TGTGCCAGCAGCTCCAGCCCAGGATGGGGGGACAGGGCGGTCTTC. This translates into CASSSSPGWGDRAVF.

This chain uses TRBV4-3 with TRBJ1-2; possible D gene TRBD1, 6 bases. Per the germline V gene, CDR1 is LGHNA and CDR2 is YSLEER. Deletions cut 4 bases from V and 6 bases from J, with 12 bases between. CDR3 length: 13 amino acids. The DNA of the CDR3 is TGCGCCAGCAGCCGAGGGGGGGGAGATGGCTACACCTTC. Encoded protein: CASSRGGGDGYTF.

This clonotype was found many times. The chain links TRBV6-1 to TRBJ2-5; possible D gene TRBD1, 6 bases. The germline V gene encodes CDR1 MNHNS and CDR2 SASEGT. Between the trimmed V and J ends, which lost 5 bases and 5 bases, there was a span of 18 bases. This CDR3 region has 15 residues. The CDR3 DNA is TGTGCCAGCAGTATCCACAGGGTCCCTGGGGAGACCCAGTACTTC. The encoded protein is CASSIHRVPGETQYF.

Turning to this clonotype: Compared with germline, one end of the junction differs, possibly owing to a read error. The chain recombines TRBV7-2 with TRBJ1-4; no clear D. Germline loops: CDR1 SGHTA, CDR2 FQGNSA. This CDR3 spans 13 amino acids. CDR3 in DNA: TGTGCCAACAGCTTTTACGGAGATGAAAAACTGTTTTTT. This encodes CANSFYGDEKLFF.

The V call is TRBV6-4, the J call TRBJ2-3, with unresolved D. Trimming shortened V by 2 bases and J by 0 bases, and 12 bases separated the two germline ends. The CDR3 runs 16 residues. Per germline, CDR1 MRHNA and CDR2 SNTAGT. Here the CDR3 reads CASSDGRGISTDTQYF. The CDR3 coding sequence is TGTGCCAGCAGTGACGGTCGCGGCATCAGCACAGATACGCAGTATTTT.

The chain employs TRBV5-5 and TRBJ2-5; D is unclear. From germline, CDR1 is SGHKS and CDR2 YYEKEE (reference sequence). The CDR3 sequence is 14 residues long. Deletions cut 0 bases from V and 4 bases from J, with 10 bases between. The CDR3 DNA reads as TGTGCCAGCAGCTTGGCGGCAGAAGGAGAGACCCAGTACTTC. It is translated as CASSLAAEGETQYF.

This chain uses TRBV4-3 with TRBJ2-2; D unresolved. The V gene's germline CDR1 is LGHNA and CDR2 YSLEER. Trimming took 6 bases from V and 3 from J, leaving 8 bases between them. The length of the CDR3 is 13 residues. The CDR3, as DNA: TGCGCCAGCAGTAGCTTGGACACCGGGGAGCTGTTTTTT. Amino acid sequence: CASSSLDTGELFF.

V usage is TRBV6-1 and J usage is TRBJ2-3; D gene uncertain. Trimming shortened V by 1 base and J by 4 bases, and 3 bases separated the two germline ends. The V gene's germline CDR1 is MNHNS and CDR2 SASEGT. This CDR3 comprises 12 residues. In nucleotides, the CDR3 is TGTGCCAGCAGTGAAGTGTCAGATACGCAGTATTTT. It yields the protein CASSEVSDTQYF.

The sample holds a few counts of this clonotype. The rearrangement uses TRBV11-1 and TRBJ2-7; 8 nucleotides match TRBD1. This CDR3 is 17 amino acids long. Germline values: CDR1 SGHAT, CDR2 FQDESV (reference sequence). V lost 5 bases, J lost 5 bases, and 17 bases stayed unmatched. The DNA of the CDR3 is TGTGCCAGCAGCCTATGGTCGGACAGGGATTTTCTGGACGAGCAGTACTTC. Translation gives CASSLWSDRDFLDEQYF. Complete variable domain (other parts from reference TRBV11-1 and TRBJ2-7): EAEVAQSPRYKITEKSQAVAFWCDPISGHATLYWYRQILGQGPELLVQFQDESVVDDSQLPKDRFSAERLKGVDSTLKIQPAELGDSAMYLCASSLWSDRDFLDEQYFGPGTRLTVT.

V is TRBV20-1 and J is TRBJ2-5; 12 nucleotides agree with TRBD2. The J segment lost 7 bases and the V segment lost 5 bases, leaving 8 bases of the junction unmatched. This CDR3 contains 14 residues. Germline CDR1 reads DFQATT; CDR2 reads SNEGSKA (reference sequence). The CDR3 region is CSALTSGGFGTQYF. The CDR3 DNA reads TGCAGTGCTCTGACTAGCGGGGGCTTTGGGACCCAGTACTTC.

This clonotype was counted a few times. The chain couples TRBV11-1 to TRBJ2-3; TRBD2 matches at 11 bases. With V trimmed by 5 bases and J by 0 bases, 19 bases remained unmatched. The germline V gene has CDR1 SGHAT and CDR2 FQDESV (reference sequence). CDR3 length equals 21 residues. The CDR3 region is CASSPSRLAGGPVPSTDTQYF. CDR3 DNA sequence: TGTGCCAGCAGCCCGAGCAGGCTAGCGGGGGGTCCTGTACCTAGCACAGATACGCAGTATTTT.

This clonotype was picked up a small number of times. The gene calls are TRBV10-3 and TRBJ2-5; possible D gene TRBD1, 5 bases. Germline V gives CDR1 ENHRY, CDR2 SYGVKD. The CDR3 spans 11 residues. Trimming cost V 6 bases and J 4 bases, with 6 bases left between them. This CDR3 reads CAIRDTETQYF. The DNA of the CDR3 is TGTGCCATCAGGGACACAGAGACCCAGTACTTC.

As DNA, the CDR3 is TGTGCCAGCAGTGAAGGTGGACTAGCTGGCCACGAGCAGTACTTC. Translated: CASSEGGLAGHEQYF. V is TRBV2 and J is TRBJ2-5, with 8 bases aligning to TRBD2. Gene TRBJ2-7 matches the end of the DNA better, so the J call may be wrong. The CDR3 contains 15 residues. CDR1 and CDR2 from the germline V gene are SNHLY and FYNNEI.

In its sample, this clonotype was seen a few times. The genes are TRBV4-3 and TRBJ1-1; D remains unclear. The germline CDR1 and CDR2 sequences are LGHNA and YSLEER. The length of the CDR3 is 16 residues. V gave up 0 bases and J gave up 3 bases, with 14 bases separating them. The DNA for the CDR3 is TGCGCCAGCAGCCAAGATCGAGCGGGAGTAGACACTGAAGCTTTCTTT. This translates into CASSQDRAGVDTEAFF.

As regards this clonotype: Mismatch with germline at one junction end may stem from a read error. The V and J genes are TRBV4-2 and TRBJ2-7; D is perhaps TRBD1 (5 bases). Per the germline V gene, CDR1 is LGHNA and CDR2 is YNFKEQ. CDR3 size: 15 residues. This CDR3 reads CAISQVGDGSYEQYF. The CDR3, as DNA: TGTGCCATCAGCCAAGTAGGGGATGGATCCTACGAGCAGTACTTC.

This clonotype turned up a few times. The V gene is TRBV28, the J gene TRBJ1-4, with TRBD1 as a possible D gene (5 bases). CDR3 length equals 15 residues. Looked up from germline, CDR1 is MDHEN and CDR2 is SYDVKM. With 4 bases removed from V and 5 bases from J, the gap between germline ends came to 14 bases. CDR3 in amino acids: CASSSFRQGNEKLFF. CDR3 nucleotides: TGTGCCAGCAGTTCGTTCCGGCAGGGAAATGAAAAACTGTTTTTT.

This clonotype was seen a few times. CDR3 sequence: CASSSDRTRGLYEQYF. The CDR3 DNA reads TGTGCCAGCAGTTCGGACAGAACTAGGGGACTATACGAGCAGTACTTC. The rearrangement joins TRBV27 to TRBJ2-7, with D possibly TRBD2 on 7 matching bases. V lost 4 bases to trimming and J lost 4 bases, with 20 bases between them. The germline CDR1 and CDR2 sequences are MNHEY and SMNVEV (reference sequence). This CDR3 is 16 amino acids long.

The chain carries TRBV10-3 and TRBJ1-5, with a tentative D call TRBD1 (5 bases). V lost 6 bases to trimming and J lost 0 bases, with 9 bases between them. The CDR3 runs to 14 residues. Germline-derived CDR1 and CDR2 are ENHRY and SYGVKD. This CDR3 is CAIRAGTSNQPQHF. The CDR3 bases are TGTGCCATCAGGGCCGGGACTAGCAATCAGCCCCAGCATTTT.

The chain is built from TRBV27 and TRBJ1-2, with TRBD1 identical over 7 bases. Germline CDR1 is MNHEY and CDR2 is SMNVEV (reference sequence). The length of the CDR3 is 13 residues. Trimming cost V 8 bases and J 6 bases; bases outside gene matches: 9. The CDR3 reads CASARQGTDGYTF. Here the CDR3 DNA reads TGTGCCAGCGCTAGACAGGGTACGGATGGCTACACCTTC.

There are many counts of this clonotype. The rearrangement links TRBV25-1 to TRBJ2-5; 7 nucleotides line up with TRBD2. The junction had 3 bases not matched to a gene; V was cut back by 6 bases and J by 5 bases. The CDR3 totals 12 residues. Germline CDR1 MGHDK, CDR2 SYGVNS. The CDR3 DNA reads TGTGCCAGCAGCCGGGGGGATGAGACCCAGTACTTC. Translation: CASSRGDETQYF.

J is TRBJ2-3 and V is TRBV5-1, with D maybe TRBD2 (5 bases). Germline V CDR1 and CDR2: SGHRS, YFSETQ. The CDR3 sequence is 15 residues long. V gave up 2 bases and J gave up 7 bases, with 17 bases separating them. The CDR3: CASSLRAEGWNTQYF. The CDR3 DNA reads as TGCGCCAGCAGCTTAAGGGCTGAGGGTTGGAATACGCAGTATTTT.

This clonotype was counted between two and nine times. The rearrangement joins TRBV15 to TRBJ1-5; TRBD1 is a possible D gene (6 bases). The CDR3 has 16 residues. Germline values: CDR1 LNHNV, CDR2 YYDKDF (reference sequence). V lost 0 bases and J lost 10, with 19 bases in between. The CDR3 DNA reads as TGTGCCACCAGCAGAGATCTGCGGGAAGGGGGGGGTCCCCAGCATTTT. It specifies CATSRDLREGGGPQHF.

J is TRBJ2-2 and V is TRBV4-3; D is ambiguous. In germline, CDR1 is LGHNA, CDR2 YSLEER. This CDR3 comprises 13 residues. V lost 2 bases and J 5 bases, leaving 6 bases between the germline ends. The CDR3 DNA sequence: TGCGCCAGCAGCCAATTGGGGACCGGGGAGCTGTTTTTT. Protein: CASSQLGTGELFF.

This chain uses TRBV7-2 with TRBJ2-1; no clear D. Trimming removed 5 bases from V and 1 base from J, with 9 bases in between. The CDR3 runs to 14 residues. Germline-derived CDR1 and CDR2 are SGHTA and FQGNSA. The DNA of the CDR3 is TGTGCCAGCAGCGCGTATCGGTCCTACAATGAGCAGTTCTTC. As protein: CASSAYRSYNEQFF.

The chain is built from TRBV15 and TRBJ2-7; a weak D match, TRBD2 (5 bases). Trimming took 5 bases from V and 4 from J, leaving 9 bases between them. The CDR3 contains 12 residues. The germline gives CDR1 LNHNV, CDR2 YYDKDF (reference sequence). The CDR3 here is CATSWTGYEQYF. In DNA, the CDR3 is TGTGCCACCAGCTGGACTGGTTACGAGCAGTACTTC. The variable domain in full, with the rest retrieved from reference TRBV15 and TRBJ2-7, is DAMVIQNPRYQVTQFGKPVTLSCSQTLNHNVMYWYQQKSSQAPKLLFHYYDKDFNNEADTPDNFQSRRPNTSFCFLDIRSPGLGDTAMYLCATSWTGYEQYFGPGTRLTVT.

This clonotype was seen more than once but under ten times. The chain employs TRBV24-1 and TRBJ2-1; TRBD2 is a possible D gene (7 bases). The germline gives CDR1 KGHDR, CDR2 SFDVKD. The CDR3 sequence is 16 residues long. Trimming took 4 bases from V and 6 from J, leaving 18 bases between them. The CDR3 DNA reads TGTGCCACCAGTGACCCAGGGACACCGGGAGGCAATGAGCAGTTCTTC. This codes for CATSDPGTPGGNEQFF.

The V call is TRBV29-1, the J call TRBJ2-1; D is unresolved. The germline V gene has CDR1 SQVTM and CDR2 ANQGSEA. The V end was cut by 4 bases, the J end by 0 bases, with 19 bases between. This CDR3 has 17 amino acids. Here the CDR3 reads CSVARVAASSSYNEQFF. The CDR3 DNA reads TGCAGCGTTGCTAGGGTGGCGGCGAGCTCCTCCTACAATGAGCAGTTCTTC.